A selection of T cell receptor beta chains follows, all from one sample in a study of T cells in localized non-small cell lung cancer. Assay used: immunoSEQ multiplex PCR; TCRdb lists only in-frame clones, some missing. Of about 35,000 clones in the sample, 85% to 90% are singletons; the top ten hold around 4.1%. Sequences were derived from peripheral blood, sampled before any cancer treatment. The receptors originated from a man aged 40-75 years with stage I lung adenocarcinoma. The CDR3 runs from the conserved cysteine through the conserved F or W. The D gene is left open where the match is weak. Size tells how often a clone was seen (once, few, many) or the class of an expanded clone, and some rows leave it out.

-	10	TRBJ2-7	TRBV30	-	TGTGCCTGGAGCCGACTCGAGCAGTACTTC	CAWSRLEQYF
-	16	TRBJ2-3	TRBV9	-	TGTGCCAGCAGCCCACTGGGGGGGCGAGGCACAGATACGCAGTATTTT	CASSPLGGRGTDTQYF
-	14	TRBJ2-7	TRBV7-6	-	TGTGCCAGCAGCCAAAAGGCTAGTCCGTACGAGCAGTACTTC	CASSQKASPYEQYF
once	16	TRBJ2-3	TRBV27	-	TGTGCCAGCAGTTCCTCCGGGACCGGGGCAGGGCGGACGCAGTATTTT	CASSSSGTGAGRTQYF
-	13	TRBJ2-4	TRBV5-6	-	TGTGCCAGCAGCCGCTCGACCGGGGACATTCAGTACTTC	CASSRSTGDIQYF
-	17	TRBJ2-3	TRBV7-2	-	TGTGCCAGCAGCCCCCCTGGACGGCCATCTAGCACAGATACGCAGTATTTT	CASSPPGRPSSTDTQYF
-	17	TRBJ2-1	TRBV9	-	TGTGCCAGCAGCCAGGAGGGGATCCCGAGCTCCTACAATGAGCAGTTCTTC	CASSQEGIPSSYNEQFF
-	14	TRBJ1-3	TRBV5-1	-	TGCGCCAGCAGCTTGGAATCCTCTGGAAACACCATATATTTT	CASSLESSGNTIYF
-	15	TRBJ2-1	TRBV7-2	-	TGTGCCAGCAGCTTAGGGGGGGCCTCCTACAATGAGCAGTTCTTC	CASSLGGASYNEQFF
-	14	TRBJ1-2	TRBV7-6	-	TGTGCCAGCAACTCTCCGGGGTCGGGCTATGGCTACACCTTC	CASNSPGSGYGYTF
-	14	TRBJ1-1	TRBV2	-	TGTGCCAGCAGCCAAACAACAGGGAACACTGAAGCTTTCTTT	CASSQTTGNTEAFF
-	15	TRBJ1-1	TRBV5-8	-	TGTGCCAGCACCTTACCACAACCGGTGAACACTGAAGCTTTCTTT	CASTLPQPVNTEAFF
-	13	TRBJ1-4	TRBV5-4	-	TGTGCCAGCAGCTTGGCCGCAGGGGAAAAACTGTTTTTT	CASSLAAGEKLFF
-	13	TRBJ1-1	TRBV5-1	-	TGCGCCAGCAGCAGGTTTCGGAACACTGAAGCTTTCTTT	CASSRFRNTEAFF
-	15	TRBJ2-6	TRBV7-2	-	TGTGCCAGCAGCTTAGGGGGCTCTGGGGCCAACGTCCTGACTTTC	CASSLGGSGANVLTF
-	14	TRBJ2-3	TRBV29-1	-	TGCAGCGTTTGCAGGACCTCCGATCCAGATACGCAGTATTTT	CSVCRTSDPDTQYF